This T cell receptor beta chain was sequenced in a study of cytomegalovirus exposure and HLA in healthy donors (TCRdb year 2017). In the study overall: A later analysis indicated that the 90 to 150 validation repertoires were generated on the platform also employed for the approximately 700 repertoires of the first cohort. The study aimed to test whether cataloging public T cell receptors could reveal signatures of past pathogen exposure. In addition to the first cohort of 666 subjects, a separate validation cohort of around 110 different subjects was used. High-throughput TCR immunosequencing, statistical association of individual TCRs with disease status, and machine learning were combined to predict cytomegalovirus infection status. General findings and caveats noted by the study authors: It was suggested by the authors that the approach could potentially be generalized to other disease states and immunological phenotypes. A few of the identified cytomegalovirus-associated TCR beta chains were confirmed in vitro to be specific for cytomegalovirus antigens. While some public TCRs were present in many individuals, most TCR sequences turned up only very rarely across donors. Of the cluster scores, about 94% were above 0 in a later analysis, which found that TCRs clustered in the first cohort also tended to co-occur in the approximately 130 validation repertoires. The study gave a list of more than 150 TCR beta chains associated with cytomegalovirus. A later analysis had no HLA typing for the validation cohort, so co-occurrence there was scored across all 130 or so repertoires. The classifier was reported to diagnose cytomegalovirus status with high specificity and sensitivity in both the original and validation cohorts.

CDR1 and CDR2, looked up from the germline V gene (reference sequence), are WNHNN and SYGVQD. The CDR3 numbers 16 residues from cysteine through phenylalanine. Solely the CDR3 DNA is kept, with 48 bases framed from the first base. Clipping removes 6 bases from V and 5 bases from J, with 11 as the unmatched junction base count. Library preparation employed the immunoSEQ multiplex PCR assay. As for how the authors treated the data: A statistical classification framework was built to diagnose cytomegalovirus status from the catalog of TCR beta chain sequences. TCRdb carries this immuneACCESS record with in-frame sequences only. Its versions omit some clonotypes, under half of them owing to an unresolved V gene in the studies checked, with the rest unexplained. From that table come the V and J calls and clone size; the DNA was used to work out D and trimming. The sample table shows fewer than 150,000 clones, and 70% to 90% are seen once. About 4.5% of the sample is taken by the ten largest.

This clone was counted once. Its binding antigen is unknown. Base qualities are not recorded, but no much larger clone differs from it by a single base. The donors belonged to the validation cohort of about 130 subjects, which was separate from the roughly 700-subject first cohort. The chain is assembled from TRBV10-1 and TRBJ2-3, and 10 junctional nucleotides match TRBD1. This clonotype originated in a man between 18 and 29 years old in good health and CMV-seropositive. The specimen sequenced was PBMCs. The DNA sequence is as follows: TGCGCCAGCAGCTACGAACGGGACAGGGGCTTAGATACGCAGTATTTT. Its protein is CASSYERDRGLDTQYF.